This T cell receptor (beta chain) emerged from a study of blood T cell repertoires in COVID-19. The CDR3 runs to 15 residues. Germline assignment: CDR1 SNHLY and CDR2 FYNNEI. J lost 8 bases, V lost 6 bases, and 11 bases had no gene match. One Seattle source followed patients from active infection through their disease course. Per the authors' pipeline: Reference gene primer amplification gave nucleated cell count estimates. The protocol was immunoSEQ multiplex PCR, while the TCRdb copy is restricted to in-frame clones and leaves out a portion. The V and J calls and clone size were taken over from that table, and D and trimming were inferred from the DNA. The sample holds more than 250,000 clones; approximately 89% are singletons and the top ten take 1.5% to 2%.

This receptor was identified in a woman aged 30 to 39 with COVID-19, enrolled during active disease. The sequenced sample consisted of peripheral blood. V usage is TRBV2 and J usage is TRBJ2-1; 9 nucleotides match TRBD1. The CDR3 bases are TGTGCCAGCAGACCTTCCGGACAGGGGTCCCATGAGCAGTTCTTC. Protein: CASRPSGQGSHEQFF.